These 26 T cell receptor beta chains were sequenced from one sample in a study of immune cell composition in non-small cell lung cancer. The normal lung sample lay at least 3 cm, and maximally far, from the tumour. Profiled with immunoSEQ multiplex PCR; TCRdb holds only in-frame clones, not every one. This sample has roughly 3,100 clones, with about two thirds found just once. The source material was non-adjacent lung tissue. The receptors come from a human donor with non-small cell lung cancer.

The J gene is TRBJ2-1, the V gene TRBV19; D possibly corresponds to TRBD1 (6 bases). The ends were cut back, 6 bases at V and 8 bases at J, with 23 bases in the middle. Per the germline V gene, CDR1 is LNHDA and CDR2 is SQIVND (reference sequence). The CDR3 contains 16 residues. The CDR3 loop is CASSRQGPVLGDEQFF. CDR3 sequence (DNA): TGTGCCAGTAGCCGGCAGGGGCCGGTTTTGGGGGATGAGCAGTTCTTC.

This chain joins TRBV7-9 and TRBJ1-1, with D uncertain. The V end was cut by 5 bases, the J end by 1 base, with 5 bases between. The CDR3 consists of 12 residues. The germline gives CDR1 SEHNR, CDR2 FQNEAQ (reference sequence). This CDR3 reads CASSQQNTEAFF. The CDR3 nucleotides read TGTGCCAGCAGCCAACAGAACACTGAAGCTTTCTTT.

The genes are TRBV11-1 and TRBJ2-1, with TRBD2 matching over 11 bases. V trimming: 2 bases; J trimming: 8 bases; junction bases outside the gene matches: 8. Germline V gene data show CDR1 as SGHAT and CDR2 as FQDESV (reference sequence). CDR3 size: 16 residues. The CDR3 loop is CASSLISGGAIYEQFF. The CDR3 bases are TGTGCCAGCAGCTTAATTAGCGGGGGGGCCATCTATGAGCAGTTCTTC.

This chain links TRBV6-1 with TRBJ1-1; D might be TRBD1 (5 bases). CDR3 size: 14 residues. V gave up 7 bases and J gave up 0 bases, with 12 bases separating them. Germline V gene sequence: CDR1 MNHNS, CDR2 SASEGT. The CDR3 reads CASTSGLLNTEAFF. DNA of the CDR3: TGTGCCAGCACGTCGGGACTTCTGAACACTGAAGCTTTCTTT.

The rearrangement joins TRBV6-6 to TRBJ2-5; no clear D gene. Trimming cost V 5 bases and J 5 bases, with 15 bases left between them. CDR1 and CDR2 (germline): MNHNY, SVGAGI (reference sequence). The CDR3 length is 14 residues. The CDR3 protein is CASSNRLPEETQYF. The DNA for the CDR3 is TGTGCCAGCAGTAACCGTTTACCCGAGGAGACCCAGTACTTC.

CDR3 amino acids: CASSIYGQGSNQPQHF. The CDR3 nucleotides are TGTGCCAGTAGTATATATGGACAGGGGAGCAATCAGCCCCAGCATTTT. The chain is built from TRBV19 and TRBJ1-5, with 9 bases matching TRBD1. The germline gives CDR1 LNHDA, CDR2 SQIVND (reference sequence). This CDR3 spans 16 amino acids. J gave up 1 base and V 2 bases, and 3 bases lay outside the gene matches.

This chain links TRBV14 with TRBJ1-3; 9 bases are a match to TRBD1. Germline V gene sequence: CDR1 SGHDN, CDR2 FVKESK. With V trimmed by 4 bases and J by 0 bases, 7 bases remained unmatched. The length of the CDR3 is 17 residues. CDR3 protein: CASSRGQGPYSGNTIYF. CDR3 DNA: TGTGCCAGCAGCCGGGGACAGGGACCTTACTCTGGAAACACCATATATTTT.

The chain joins TRBV5-1 to TRBJ2-7; TRBD2 is a possible D gene (6 bases). CDR1 is SGHRS and CDR2 is YFSETQ in the germline V gene. The CDR3 has 14 amino acids. The V end lost 6 bases, the J end lost 6 bases, and 19 bases lay between the germline ends. CDR3 region: CASTSGGARGEQYF. CDR3 coding DNA: TGCGCCAGCACCTCGGGCGGGGCAAGGGGCGAGCAGTACTTC.

This clone was seen a handful of times. V gene TRBV29-1 combines with J gene TRBJ1-1; the match to TRBD1 covers 7 bases. With V trimmed by 7 bases and J by 0 bases, 11 bases remained unmatched. The CDR3 consists of 15 residues. Germline CDR1 and CDR2: SQVTM and ANQGSEA. As DNA, the CDR3 is TGCAGCGGGGACAGTGGCTGGGCTATGAACACTGAAGCTTTCTTT. Protein product: CSGDSGWAMNTEAFF.

This chain uses TRBV2 with TRBJ1-5, with 7 positions matching TRBD1. Germline V gene data show CDR1 as SNHLY and CDR2 as FYNNEI. V dropped 4 bases and J dropped 7; count of bases not matched to a gene: 7. This CDR3 has 14 amino acids. The CDR3 here is CASSGSTGNQPQHF. The CDR3 nucleotides read TGTGCCAGCAGTGGGTCGACAGGGAACCAGCCCCAGCATTTT.

This clone was counted a single time. The chain carries TRBV4-2 and TRBJ2-1, with 11 bases aligning to TRBD2. V was clipped by 5 bases and J by 0 bases; unmatched bases: 12. This CDR3 has 19 residues. CDR1 and CDR2 (germline): LGHNA, YNFKEQ. The CDR3 DNA is TGTGCCAGCAGCACTCACATTAGCGGGGGGGCCTACTCCTACAATGAGCAGTTCTTC. Translation: CASSTHISGGAYSYNEQFF.

Here the CDR3 reads CASSQDLAGTGVMNTEAFF. CDR3 nucleotides: TGCGCCAGCAGCCAAGATCTTGCGGGGACAGGGGTCATGAACACTGAAGCTTTCTTT. The rearrangement joins TRBV4-1 to TRBJ1-1; 10 bases match TRBD1. Germline lookup yields CDR1 MGHRA and CDR2 YSYEKL. CDR3 length equals 19 residues. V trimming: 0 bases; J trimming: 0 bases; junction bases outside the gene matches: 10.

The chain joins TRBV7-2 to TRBJ2-5; 7 nucleotides match TRBD2. Germline V CDR1 and CDR2: SGHTA, FQGNSA. J gave up 4 bases and V 1 base, and 6 bases lay outside the gene matches. The CDR3 is made up of 15 amino acids. The CDR3, as DNA: TGTGCCAGCAGCTTAGTAGGTGGCGGGGGAGAGACCCAGTACTTC. This translates into CASSLVGGGGETQYF.

In this sample, this clone turned up a few times. The chain employs TRBV19 and TRBJ2-7; a weak D match, TRBD1 (6 bases). V lost 1 base, J lost 0 bases, and 7 bases lay in between. Germline CDR1 reads LNHDA; CDR2 reads SQIVND (reference sequence). The CDR3 length is 14 residues. The CDR3 DNA follows: TGTGCCAGTAGTATAGGGACAGCCTCCTACGAGCAGTACTTC. It codes for CASSIGTASYEQYF. The entire variable domain, with the rest obtained from reference TRBV19 and TRBJ2-7, is as follows: DGGITQSPKYLFRKEGQNVTLSCEQNLNHDAMYWYRQDPGQGLRLIYYSQIVNDFQKGDIAEGYSVSREKKESFPLTVTSAQKNPTAFYLCASSIGTASYEQYFGPGTRLTVT.

The chain is built from TRBV13 and TRBJ1-1, with TRBD1 matching over 8 bases. V dropped 5 bases and J dropped 0; count of bases not matched to a gene: 8. This CDR3 region has 16 residues. CDR1 and CDR2 (germline): PRHDT, FYEKMQ (reference sequence). The CDR3 nucleotides read TGTGCCAGCAGCGAATCGACAGGGGCCTTGAACACTGAAGCTTTCTTT. Encoded protein: CASSESTGALNTEAFF.

The chain has TRBV11-2 and TRBJ2-2; 7 nucleotides agree with TRBD1. Trimming took 4 bases from V and 6 from J; bases not matched to a gene: 5. The length of the CDR3 is 14 residues. Germline V gene lookup returns CDR1 SGHAT and CDR2 FQNNGV. CDR3 in DNA: TGTGCCAGCAGCTGGGGCAGGGGGTCCGGGGAGCTGTTTTTT. This translates into CASSWGRGSGELFF.

The table lists this clone with a few counts. The V and J genes are TRBV10-2 and TRBJ1-2; 9 bases are a match to TRBD1. Germline CDR1 WSHSY, CDR2 SAAADI. The V and J ends lost 8 bases and 3 bases, in that order; junction bases with no gene match: 4. The CDR3 consists of 13 residues. As DNA, the CDR3 is TGCGCCAGCTCGAGACAGGGGGACTATGGCTACACCTTC. Translation: CASSRQGDYGYTF.

V usage is TRBV5-1 and J usage is TRBJ2-5, with 9 positions matching TRBD1. Germline CDR1 is SGHRS and CDR2 is YFSETQ. J lost 3 bases, V lost 4 bases, and 10 bases had no gene match. The CDR3 runs to 16 residues. CDR3 in amino acids: CASSAGDREGEETQYF. Written as DNA, the CDR3 is TGCGCCAGCAGCGCCGGGGACAGGGAGGGGGAAGAGACCCAGTACTTC.

The chain recombines TRBV6-5 with TRBJ2-1; D possibly corresponds to TRBD2 (5 bases). The V end was cut by 8 bases, the J end by 8 bases, with 16 bases between. Germline V gene lookup returns CDR1 MNHEY and CDR2 SVGAGI. This CDR3 has 13 amino acids. As DNA, the CDR3 is TGTGCCAGCTTCCGGGGATTCGAGTATGAGCAGTTCTTC. This sequence encodes CASFRGFEYEQFF.

This chain joins TRBV6-5 and TRBJ1-2; 10 bases match TRBD1. Germline V gene sequence: CDR1 MNHEY, CDR2 SVGAGI. Trimming removed 2 bases from V and 12 bases from J; junction bases left unmatched: 9. The CDR3 length is 14 residues. In DNA, the CDR3 is TGTGCCAGCAGTTACCTAGACAGGGGGCAAGTCGACACCTTC. Translating it yields CASSYLDRGQVDTF.

This clone has just a few counts. This chain joins TRBV6-4 and TRBJ2-7, with no clear D. The V and J ends lost 9 bases and 0 bases respectively, with 9 bases between them. The CDR3 spans 12 residues. From germline, CDR1 is MRHNA and CDR2 SNTAGT. CDR3 nucleotides: TGTGCCAGTCTAGAGGTCTCCTACGAGCAGTACTTC. Its translation: CASLEVSYEQYF.

The chain employs TRBV6-5 and TRBJ1-2; D not certain. This CDR3 is built from 14 residues. V lost 2 bases and J 7 bases, leaving 14 bases between the germline ends. Germline V gene data show CDR1 as MNHEY and CDR2 as SVGAGI. CDR3 bases: TGTGCCAGCAGTTACACCACAGCACTGGGTGGCTACACCTTC. Translation gives CASSYTTALGGYTF.

This clone has just a few counts. The chain carries TRBV9 and TRBJ2-7; D uncertain. Trimming took off 0 bases at V and 3 bases at J, with 7 bases between the two ends. The CDR3 contains 13 residues. The V gene's germline CDR1 is SGDLS and CDR2 YYNGEE. The DNA for the CDR3 is TGTGCCAGCAGCGTAGCAGTGAACTACGAGCAGTACTTC. Protein sequence: CASSVAVNYEQYF.

The J gene is TRBJ2-5, the V gene TRBV29-1, with 8 bases that match TRBD1. This CDR3 is built from 13 residues. V was pared by 3 bases and J by 5 bases, with 5 bases of the junction left unmatched. Germline V gene sequence: CDR1 SQVTM, CDR2 ANQGSEA. CDR3 DNA sequence: TGCAGCGTTGATTCAGGGGGCAGTGAGACCCAGTACTTC. As protein: CSVDSGGSETQYF.

V is TRBV23-1 and J is TRBJ1-2, with a weak D call TRBD1 (6 bases). TRBV23-1 is known as an ORF, though its function is uncertain. CDR3 length: 16 residues. V lost 6 bases and J 1 base, leaving 18 bases between the germline ends. CDR3 nucleotide sequence: TGCGCCAGCAGCCGACCCCGGGACACTAATAACTATGGCTACACCTTC. This codes for CASSRPRDTNNYGYTF.

This clone was seen only once. The rearrangement joins TRBV2 to TRBJ1-2, with a possible D match to TRBD1 (6 bases). The germline gives CDR1 SNHLY, CDR2 FYNNEI. The V end was cut by 4 bases, the J end by 5 bases, with 17 bases between. The CDR3 is made up of 15 amino acids. The CDR3 region is CASSGYRESTYGYTF. The CDR3 coding sequence is TGTGCCAGCAGTGGGTACAGGGAGTCTACGTATGGCTACACCTTC.